This paragraph covers one T cell receptor beta chain sequence. Its antigen is as yet unknown. CDR1 and CDR2 from the germline V gene are WNHNN and SYGVQD (reference sequence). The CDR3 is 12 amino acids. V lost 5 bases to trimming and J lost 5 bases, with 9 bases between them. The sample originates from a study of graft-versus-host responses after intestinal transplantation. Study context: In this cohort, recipients had multivisceral, liver-intestinal, or isolated intestinal transplants. Anti-thymocyte globulin served as induction for all recipients, who then took tacrolimus and steroids for three to four years. Overall study results and limits: Across patients carrying graft-donor T cell macrochimerism, allografts held high graft-versus-host to host-versus-graft clonal ratios. In recipient marrow, GvH clones were found, and some appeared first in ileum or blood.

Some clones are missing from TCRdb's copy, which holds only in-frame ones; the method was immunoSEQ multiplex PCR. The table has approximately 130,000 clones, roughly 92% seen once. This sequence joins TRBV10-1 and TRBJ1-1; D uncertain. The receptor comes from a human donor who received an intestinal transplant. The sample in question was unstimulated CD4+ T cells sorted from spleen or lymph node cells, obtained before intestinal transplant. Here the CDR3 DNA reads TGCGCCAGCAGTTTGGGCCGTACTGAAGCTTTCTTT. Its protein is CASSLGRTEAFF.